Included here is one TCR beta chain sequence, with context. Its target is not known. This record belongs to a study of OX40 agonist ivuxolimab in advanced cancers. Study overall: Antecedent anti-PD-1, anti-PD-L1 or anti-CTLA-4 therapy was permissible, with under 50% having received some.

Germline loops: CDR1 GTSNPN, CDR2 SVGIG (reference sequence). The ends were cut back, 8 bases at V and 3 bases at J, with 20 bases in the middle. The CDR3 loop spans 15 amino acids. Using immunoSEQ multiplex PCR, the repertoire was profiled, and TCRdb retains in-frame clones only, with some absent. In the table there are about 69,000 clones, 80% to 90% of which are singletons. Overall study results and limits: Within 6 weeks, CD4+ and CD8+ blood T cells expanded clonally at 0.1 to 3.0 mg/kg.

The clonotype was recovered from an adult with an advanced solid tumor such as melanoma, head and neck, liver or kidney cancer. Sample: CD4+ or CD8+ T cells sorted from blood, taken in a trial of the OX40 agonist ivuxolimab. The V and J genes are TRBV30 and TRBJ2-1; D may be TRBD1 or TRBD2 (6 bases each). The CDR3 nucleotides are TGTGCCGGGACCTCCGGCGGGACAATCTACAATGAGCAGTTCTTC. Its protein product is CAGTSGGTIYNEQFF.